This TCR beta chain was sequenced in a study of blood T cell repertoires in COVID-19. Looking at the study overall: Italy, Spain and the United States were the sources of the convalescent and acute COVID-19 samples. The cDNA or gDNA used as material had been derived from T cells, B-cell-depleted T cells, or PBMCs.

Germline values: CDR1 WSHSY, CDR2 SAAADI. The CDR3 totals 16 residues. V lost 10 bases and J lost 7; bases outside the gene matches: 19. Source study methods: Reference gene primers were amplified, and this amplification served to estimate nucleated cell counts. TCRdb keeps only in-frame clones here, not all; method: immunoSEQ multiplex PCR. The V and J calls and the clone size are those of that table, but D and trimming were determined from the DNA. The sample contains about 260,000 clones, around 86% of which appear only once. The source material was peripheral blood. The rearrangement joins TRBV10-2 to TRBJ1-2, with 9 bases lining up with TRBD1. The sequence derives from a middle-aged woman who had recovered from COVID-19. In DNA form, the CDR3 reads TGCGCCACCGCTCTGGACAGGGGCTCGTCGGTGGGTGGCTACACCTTC. It specifies CATALDRGSSVGGYTF.